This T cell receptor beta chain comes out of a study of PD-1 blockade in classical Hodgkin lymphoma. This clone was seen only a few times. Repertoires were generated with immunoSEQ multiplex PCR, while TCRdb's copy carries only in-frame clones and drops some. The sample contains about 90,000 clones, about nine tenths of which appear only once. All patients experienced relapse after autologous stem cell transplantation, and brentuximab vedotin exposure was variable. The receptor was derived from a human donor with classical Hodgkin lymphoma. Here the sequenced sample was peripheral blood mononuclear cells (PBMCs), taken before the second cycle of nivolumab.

The CDR3, as DNA: TGTGCCTGGAGTAATGGACAGGGAGGTGGCTACACCTTC. This gives the protein CAWSNGQGGGYTF. This chain links TRBV30 with TRBJ1-2, with TRBD1 matching 8 bases. The germline V gene has CDR1 GTSNPN and CDR2 SVGIG (reference sequence). V lost 2 bases and J lost 7; bases outside the gene matches: 6. The CDR3 is 13 amino acids. Together with reference TRBV30 and TRBJ1-2, the CDR3 gives the full variable domain: SQTIHQWPATLVQPVGSPLSLECTVEGTSNPNLYWYRQAAGRGLQLLFYSVGIGQISSEVPQNLSASRPQDRQFILSSKKLLLSDSGFYLCAWSNGQGGGYTFGSGTRLTVV.